The next 14 T cell receptor beta chains were all read from a single sample in a study of blood T cell repertoires in COVID-19. This table comes from immunoSEQ multiplex PCR, and its TCRdb copy is limited to in-frame clones, with some not included. In the table there are about 320,000 clones, around 92% of which are singletons. Sequencing used peripheral blood. Source of these receptors: a man younger than 35 who had recovered from COVID-19.

The chain has TRBV7-9 and TRBJ2-3; 12 nucleotides match TRBD2. This CDR3 is built from 16 residues. V shed 4 bases and J 1 base; nucleotides not matched to a gene: 3. Germline V gene data show CDR1 as SEHNR and CDR2 as FQNEAQ (reference sequence). In DNA, the CDR3 is TGTGCCAGCAGCTACCTAGCGGGGGGGCGCACAGATACGCAGTATTTT. It translates to CASSYLAGGRTDTQYF.

V and J are TRBV7-2 and TRBJ2-5; 8 bases match TRBD2. V was pared by 0 bases and J by 2 bases, with 5 bases of the junction left unmatched. The CDR3 extends over 16 amino acids. CDR1 is SGHTA and CDR2 is FQGNSA in the germline V gene. The CDR3 coding sequence is TGTGCCAGCAGCTTAGCTGGCGGGGGGCATCAAGAGACCCAGTACTTC. Protein: CASSLAGGGHQETQYF. Using reference TRBV7-2 and TRBJ2-5 for the parts outside the CDR3, the full variable domain is GAGVSQSPSNKVTEKGKDVELRCDPISGHTALYWYRQSLGQGLEFLIYFQGNSAPDKSGLPSDRFSAERTGGSVSTLTIQRTQQEDSAVYLCASSLAGGGHQETQYFGPGTRLLVL.

This clone has a handful of counts. V usage is TRBV29-1 and J usage is TRBJ2-2, with TRBD1 matching over 10 bases. Per the germline V gene, CDR1 is SQVTM and CDR2 is ANQGSEA. The CDR3 runs 17 residues. V was clipped by 0 bases and J by 7 bases; unmatched bases: 11. The CDR3 protein is CSVEDPRQGALGGELFF. CDR3 DNA sequence: TGCAGCGTTGAAGATCCCCGACAGGGGGCCCTCGGCGGGGAGCTGTTTTTT.

The chain combines TRBV18 with TRBJ1-1, with 7 bases lining up with TRBD1. V lost 4 bases to trimming and J lost 3 bases; unmatched junction nucleotides: 5. The CDR3 has 14 amino acids. CDR1 KGHSH and CDR2 LQKENI come from the germline V gene. CDR3 in DNA: TGTGCCAGCTCACATGACAGGGTAGACACTGAAGCTTTCTTT. It translates to CASSHDRVDTEAFF.

About this clone itself: One end of the junction fails to match germline, which may point to a read error. The chain couples TRBV7-7 to TRBJ2-5; 11 nucleotides line up with TRBD2. Germline CDR1 and CDR2: SSHAT and FNYEAQ (reference sequence). The CDR3 totals 15 residues. DNA for the CDR3: TGTGCTAGCAGCTTAGCGGGGGGGGCGCGGCGGACCCAGTACTTC. Residues: CASSLAGGARRTQYF.

The gene calls are TRBV10-3 and TRBJ2-3, with D possibly matching TRBD2 (6 bases). The V gene's germline CDR1 is ENHRY and CDR2 SYGVKD. This CDR3 spans 14 amino acids. V was clipped by 3 bases and J by 6 bases, with 13 bases between them. CDR3 DNA: TGTGCCATCAGTGAAACATATGGGACTGATACGCAGTATTTT. It translates to CAISETYGTDTQYF.

The chain recombines TRBV2 with TRBJ1-1; no firm D call. The CDR3 extends over 10 amino acids. V lost 4 bases and J lost 12, with 9 bases in between. Germline V gene lookup returns CDR1 SNHLY and CDR2 FYNNEI. The CDR3 sequence is CASSAVVTFF. The CDR3 bases are TGTGCCAGCAGTGCGGTGGTTACTTTCTTT.

The rearrangement joins TRBV5-6 to TRBJ2-7; D possibly corresponds to TRBD1 (6 bases). CDR1 SGHDT and CDR2 YYEEEE come from the germline V gene. Trimming shortened V by 7 bases and J by 2 bases, and 16 bases separated the two germline ends. The CDR3 covers 14 residues. The CDR3 DNA reads as TGTGCCAGCCAGATCCGGGACACAACCTACGAGCAGTACTTC. Translating gives CASQIRDTTYEQYF.

DNA for the CDR3: TGCGCCAGCAGCTTGGAAGGGGTAGGCAACTATGGCTACACCTTC. Its translation: CASSLEGVGNYGYTF. The chain carries TRBV5-1 and TRBJ1-2; D is perhaps TRBD1 (5 bases). V lost 0 bases and J 2 bases, leaving 11 bases between the germline ends. The CDR3 totals 15 residues. CDR1 is SGHRS and CDR2 is YFSETQ in the germline V gene.

The chain links TRBV6-2 or TRBV6-3 to TRBJ1-5; D not certain. Germline-derived CDR1 and CDR2 are MNHEY and SVGEGT. Trimming left V 0 bases short and J 4 bases short, with 7 bases between. This CDR3 region has 14 residues. Here the CDR3 DNA reads TGTGCCAGCAGTTACTCCCCAGGAAATCAGCCCCAGCATTTT. It is translated as CASSYSPGNQPQHF.

The rearrangement joins TRBV21-1 to TRBJ2-2; the DNA was not used to check the table's D call, TRBD2. TRBV21-1 is a pseudogene segment. There are 18 residues in the CDR3. CDR3 sequence: CASSKVLGGRSNTGELFF. The CDR3 DNA reads as TGTGCCAGCAGCAAAGTCTTAGGAGGCAGATCGAACACCGGGGAGCTGTTTTTT.

The CDR3, as DNA: TGTGCCAGCAGCGGCCGGGACAGAGAATTCACAGATACGCAGTATTTT. Translation gives CASSGRDREFTDTQYF. The V and J genes are TRBV9 and TRBJ2-3; 7 bases are shared with TRBD1. The CDR3 extends over 16 amino acids. The junction had 9 bases not matched to a gene; V was cut back by 3 bases and J by 2 bases. Germline values: CDR1 SGDLS, CDR2 YYNGEE.

V is TRBV5-1 and J is TRBJ2-2; tentatively, D is TRBD1 (6 bases). V lost 4 bases, J lost 2 bases, and 9 bases lay in between. Germline V CDR1 and CDR2: SGHRS, YFSETQ. This CDR3 contains 14 residues. CDR3 sequence (DNA): TGCGCCAGCAGCGCACAGGGAAACACCGGGGAGCTGTTTTTT. This translates into CASSAQGNTGELFF.

The V gene is TRBV10-3, the J gene TRBJ1-2; 7 bases are a match to TRBD1. V lost 6 bases and J lost 3; bases outside the gene matches: 10. The CDR3 has 15 amino acids. Germline CDR1 is ENHRY and CDR2 is SYGVKD. The CDR3, as DNA: TGTGCCATCAGATCGACGACAGGGAACGACTATGGCTACACCTTC. It specifies CAIRSTTGNDYGYTF.